The sequence of this TCR beta chain was determined in a study of human T cells and chemical hapten exposure (dated by TCRdb to 2020 to 2022). Context from the whole study: For sensitization, 2% DPC in acetone was applied to a roughly 2 cm by roughly 2 cm area of upper inner arm skin. Throughout the roughly 24-week study period, patients were also given weekly therapeutic DPC doses on the scalp. Patch tests used Finn chambers with 0.01% DPC on the upper back, scored after 6 days by International Contact Dermatitis Research Group standards. Most of the patients in the cohort were female, and the cohort covered alopecia areata with under or over 50% scalp involvement, alopecia totalis and alopecia universalis. Libraries were combined into a pool for sequencing, and differences in TCR yield between samples came mainly from small differences in library volumes within the pool. In alopecia patients, the study followed how the peripheral blood TCR repertoire changed in vivo over primary and secondary sensitization to diphenylcyclopropenone (DPC), a hapten. Patient blood was sampled pre-sensitization (week 0) and at 2, 6 and about 24 weeks after DPC sensitization. For TCR sequencing, blood came from 25 to 35 alopecia patients at anywhere from one to four time points (pre-sensitization, 2, 6 and 24 weeks).

About this clonotype itself: Its recognized antigen is unknown. The record has no base qualities; no much larger clone is one base away.

From its cysteine to its phenylalanine, the CDR3 spans 15 amino acids. Left in the record is the CDR3 DNA by itself, 45 bases read in frame from the first base. Taken from the germline V gene, the CDR1 and CDR2 loops are SQVTM and ANQGSEA. The V and J ends are trimmed by 8 bases and 0 bases, leaving 17 bases between them. According to the study, the label for this sample's time point signals: patch test 3, about 24 weeks after DPC sensitization. The treatment or condition label, read with the paper, signifies: therapeutic diphenylcyclopropenone sensitization with weekly scalp DPC. At every patch-test visit, the blood draw took place before the patch test was put on. Patients were considered eligible if aged 18 to 70, diagnosed with alopecia and deemed suitable for DPC therapy, and patients were excluded if pregnant. Total RNA was isolated from unfractionated whole blood collected in Tempus Blood RNA tubes.

Receptor amplification or capture employed RACE. The run used a NextSeq 500. During library preparation, unique molecular identifiers were attached to individual cDNA molecules so that TCRs could be counted quantitatively and reproducibly. Both TCR alpha and TCR beta chains were sequenced from each blood RNA sample. The original methods were these. A median of around 100,000 TCRs per sample was observed, with a range of about 23,224 to 700,000. V, J and CDR3 annotation of the TCR reads was performed with the Decombinator software suite. To make PS versus PT1 abundance plots, every sample was subsampled to the same number of TCRs (28,000). Expanded TCRs were defined as absent before sensitization and observed at least eight times at the 2-week time point. The public sequencing data were trimmed at Q25 with fastp and processed into clonotypes with MiXCR by TCRdb, which kept only in-frame beta chains. When rows share a CDR3 protein, they turn into one entry using the most common DNA and genes. The authors' filters were not applied to this entry. For this sample there are about 160,000 distinct CDR3 sequences; about a quarter appear just once. The ten largest clones capture roughly 2% of the sample.

Overall study outcomes, separate from this receptor: No change with DPC sensitization was found in the number of TCRs above 1 in 1000 frequency, and no evidence of global repertoire structure alterations was found. Repeated subsampling changed both the strength of the expansion versus patch-test correlation and the threshold at which that correlation became significant. Patch test score was positively correlated with the number of PT1 expanded TCRs, with significance at thresholds 8, 16 and 32 but not at 4. Significantly more large CDR3 similarity clusters were formed by expanded TCRs than by pre-sensitization or healthy control sets, consistent with antigen-driven responses. Alopecia, a presumed autoimmune disease, was present in all patients, so the immune response of the patients might differ from that of healthy individuals.

The input for sequencing was whole blood, taken in connection with sensitization to the hapten diphenylcyclopropenone (DPC). This receptor chain uses TRBV29-1 and TRBJ2-1; possibly the D gene is TRBD2, per 6 matching bases. This clonotype was sampled from a woman aged 18-35 years with alopecia areata. Some clones in this sample may be carry-over from other donors' samples. The CDR3 sequence is CSFQTSPSSYNEQFF. The DNA reads as follows: TGCAGCTTCCAAACTAGCCCATCCTCCTACAATGAGCAGTTCTTC.